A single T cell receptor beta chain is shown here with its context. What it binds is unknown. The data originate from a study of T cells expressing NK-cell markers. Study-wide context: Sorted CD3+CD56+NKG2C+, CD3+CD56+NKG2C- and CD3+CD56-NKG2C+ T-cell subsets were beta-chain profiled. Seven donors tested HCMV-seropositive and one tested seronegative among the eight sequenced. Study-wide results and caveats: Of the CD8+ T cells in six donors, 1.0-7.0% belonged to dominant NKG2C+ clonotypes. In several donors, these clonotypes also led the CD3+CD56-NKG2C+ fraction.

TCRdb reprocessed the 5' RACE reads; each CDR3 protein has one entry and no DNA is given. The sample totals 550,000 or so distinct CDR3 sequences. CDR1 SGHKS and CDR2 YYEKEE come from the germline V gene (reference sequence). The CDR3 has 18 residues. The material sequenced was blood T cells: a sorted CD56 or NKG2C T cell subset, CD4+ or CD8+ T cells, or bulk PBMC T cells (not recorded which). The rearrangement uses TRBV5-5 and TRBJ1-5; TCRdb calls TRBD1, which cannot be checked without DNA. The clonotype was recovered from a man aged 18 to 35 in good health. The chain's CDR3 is CASSLEYREVPSNQPQHF.